The 23 T cell receptor beta chains listed next were all sequenced from one sample in a study of blood T cell repertoires in COVID-19. Generated by immunoSEQ multiplex PCR, the TCRdb table keeps only in-frame clones and is missing some. The sample holds 300,000 to 400,000 clones, approximately 81% seen once. The sequenced sample consisted of PBMCs or T cells enriched from blood (not recorded which). The receptors were gathered from a woman aged 25 to 39 who had been exposed to COVID-19.

The chain uses TRBV30 and TRBJ2-7; 11 nucleotides agree with TRBD1. Germline loops: CDR1 GTSNPN, CDR2 SVGIG (reference sequence). Trimming removed 2 bases from V and 3 bases from J; junction bases left unmatched: 3. This CDR3 has 14 amino acids. CDR3 bases: TGTGCCTGGAGTCCGGGACAGGGGGACTACGAGCAGTACTTC. It yields the protein CAWSPGQGDYEQYF.

The chain carries TRBV6-5 and TRBJ1-1; the match to TRBD1 covers 7 bases. This CDR3 is built from 15 residues. The junction had 9 bases not matched to a gene; V was cut back by 6 bases and J by 2 bases. Germline V gives CDR1 MNHEY, CDR2 SVGAGI. The CDR3 spells CASRPTTGVNTEAFF. In DNA form, the CDR3 reads TGTGCCAGCAGACCTACTACAGGGGTTAACACTGAAGCTTTCTTT.

The J gene is TRBJ2-3, the V gene TRBV28; D remains ambiguous. V was clipped by 4 bases and J by 1 base, with 6 bases between them. The CDR3 extends over 13 amino acids. The germline CDR1 and CDR2 sequences are MDHEN and SYDVKM. CDR3 sequence reads: CASSSTGTDTQYF. In DNA, the CDR3 is TGTGCCAGCAGTTCGACTGGCACAGATACGCAGTATTTT.

The V call is TRBV4-3, the J call TRBJ2-3; 8 bases are shared with TRBD2. The CDR3 loop spans 17 amino acids. The V gene's germline CDR1 is LGHNA and CDR2 YSLEER. Trimming at V came to 0 bases and at J to 6 bases, leaving 11 bases not matched to a gene. This CDR3 is CASSQDRSSGRSDTQYF. As DNA, the CDR3 is TGCGCCAGCAGCCAAGACCGTTCTAGCGGGCGGTCGGATACGCAGTATTTT.

The chain combines TRBV6-5 with TRBJ2-3; TRBD1 aligns across 8 bases. This CDR3 region has 15 residues. Germline CDR1 and CDR2: MNHEY and SVGAGI. V shed 4 bases and J 3 bases; nucleotides not matched to a gene: 6. The CDR3 reads CASSSVDRGTDTQYF. For the CDR3, the DNA is TGTGCCAGCAGTTCCGTAGACAGGGGAACAGATACGCAGTATTTT.

The V and J genes are TRBV18 and TRBJ1-1; TRBD1 aligns across 7 bases. The CDR3 length is 16 residues. V shed 5 bases and J 4 bases; nucleotides not matched to a gene: 13. Germline V gene data show CDR1 as KGHSH and CDR2 as LQKENI. The CDR3 DNA follows: TGTGCCAGCTCAGGTAACCTACAGGGGAAGGGCACTGAAGCTTTCTTT. The encoded protein is CASSGNLQGKGTEAFF.

The DNA for the CDR3 is TGCAGTGCTAGTAGGGGGCTTACCGGGGAGCTGTTTTTT. This codes for CSASRGLTGELFF. The chain carries TRBV20-1 and TRBJ2-2, with TRBD1 matching over 7 bases. Germline-derived CDR1 and CDR2 are DFQATT and SNEGSKA (reference sequence). J lost 5 bases, V lost 3 bases, and 3 bases had no gene match. The CDR3 contains 13 residues.

J is TRBJ1-1 and V is TRBV6-1; no clear D. V lost 0 bases, J lost 1 base, and 9 bases lay in between. The CDR3 has 15 amino acids. Germline V gene lookup returns CDR1 MNHNS and CDR2 SASEGT. DNA for the CDR3: TGTGCCAGCAGTGAAGCCATTTACAAGAACACTGAAGCTTTCTTT. Translating gives CASSEAIYKNTEAFF.

The rearrangement links TRBV28 to TRBJ1-2; 10 bases align to TRBD1. Germline V gene sequence: CDR1 MDHEN, CDR2 SYDVKM. V lost 3 bases to trimming and J lost 4 bases; unmatched junction nucleotides: 11. The CDR3 contains 17 residues. For the CDR3, the DNA is TGTGCCAGCAGTTTCCCTAGGGGGACAGGGGTGAGCTATGGCTACACCTTC. Encoded protein: CASSFPRGTGVSYGYTF.

This sequence joins TRBV25-1 and TRBJ1-1; maybe TRBD1 (6 bases). The V gene's germline CDR1 is MGHDK and CDR2 SYGVNS. CDR3 size: 13 residues. The V gene lost 6 bases and the J gene lost 4 bases, with 12 bases spanning the gap. CDR3 coding DNA: TGTGCCAGCAGCGTAGGGGGGGCCACTGAAGCTTTCTTT. Amino acid sequence: CASSVGGATEAFF.

The gene calls are TRBV19 and TRBJ2-3, with D possibly matching TRBD2 (6 bases). The CDR3 is 15 amino acids. V lost 4 bases to trimming and J lost 3 bases, with 14 bases between them. The germline V gene has CDR1 LNHDA and CDR2 SQIVND (reference sequence). The CDR3 region is CASSTGGPGTDTQYF. The CDR3 nucleotides read TGTGCCAGTAGTACCGGAGGGCCAGGAACAGATACGCAGTATTTT.

J is TRBJ2-5 and V is TRBV15, with TRBD2 as a possible D gene (5 bases). This CDR3 has 16 amino acids. Germline CDR1 is LNHNV and CDR2 is YYDKDF (reference sequence). Trimming took 0 bases from V and 3 from J, leaving 14 bases between them. This CDR3 is CATSRDRIRGKETQYF. In nucleotides, the CDR3 is TGTGCCACCAGCAGAGATCGAATTCGAGGGAAAGAGACCCAGTACTTC.

This clone was seen just once. The chain carries TRBV28 and TRBJ2-1, with a tentative D call TRBD2 (6 bases). This CDR3 contains 12 residues. V was trimmed by 6 bases and J by 9 bases, leaving 12 bases between them. The germline V gene has CDR1 MDHEN and CDR2 SYDVKM. CDR3 loop: CASSRDSGEQFF. CDR3 sequence (DNA): TGTGCCAGCAGCCGGGACTCGGGTGAGCAGTTCTTC.

The chain is built from TRBV2 and TRBJ2-3, with D uncertain. V shed 5 bases and J shed 0 bases, with 3 bases lying between them. This CDR3 is 12 amino acids long. Germline CDR1 SNHLY, CDR2 FYNNEI. CDR3 coding DNA: TGTGCCAGCAGTCAGAGCACAGATACGCAGTATTTT. It encodes CASSQSTDTQYF.

The chain links TRBV2 to TRBJ2-1; 7 bases fit TRBD2. This CDR3 has 14 residues. J gave up 15 bases and V 7 bases, and 18 bases lay outside the gene matches. Germline CDR1 and CDR2: SNHLY and FYNNEI. The CDR3 sequence: CASTGGSKVISRFF. As DNA, the CDR3 is TGTGCCAGCACAGGCGGGAGTAAGGTTATATCACGGTTCTTC.

The J gene is TRBJ1-1, the V gene TRBV7-9, with D tentatively TRBD1 (6 bases). V was cut by 2 bases and J by 6 bases, with 13 bases left in between. CDR3 length equals 14 residues. The germline CDR1 and CDR2 sequences are SEHNR and FQNEAQ (reference sequence). CDR3 residues: CASSLLGGHAEAFF. In nucleotides, the CDR3 is TGTGCCAGCAGCTTATTAGGGGGACACGCTGAAGCTTTCTTT.

This clone was observed a few times. The chain has TRBV27 and TRBJ2-7, with 7 positions matching TRBD2. The CDR3 totals 15 residues. Germline V gene lookup returns CDR1 MNHEY and CDR2 SMNVEV (reference sequence). V was clipped by 3 bases and J by 1 base; unmatched bases: 6. In DNA form, the CDR3 reads TGTGCCAGCAGTTTCGGTAGCGGGCTTTCCTACGAGCAGTACTTC. Protein sequence: CASSFGSGLSYEQYF.

The chain couples TRBV11-1 to TRBJ2-4; D may be TRBD1 (6 bases). The CDR3 extends over 16 amino acids. In germline, CDR1 is SGHAT, CDR2 FQDESV (reference sequence). The ends were cut back, 4 bases at V and 3 bases at J, with 16 bases in the middle. The CDR3 here is CASSCVSRDNKNIQYF. In nucleotides, the CDR3 is TGTGCCAGCAGCTGCGTTTCCCGGGACAACAAAAACATTCAGTACTTC.

The chain combines TRBV28 with TRBJ2-5, with D unresolved. Germline values: CDR1 MDHEN, CDR2 SYDVKM. Trimming stripped 8 bases from V and 4 bases from J, with 11 bases between. The CDR3 covers 12 residues. The CDR3 nucleotides are TGTGCCAGCGCATCGGTTGGAGAGACCCAGTACTTC. Translating it yields CASASVGETQYF. The variable domain in full, completed from reference TRBV28 and TRBJ2-5, reads DVKVTQSSRYLVKRTGEKVFLECVQDMDHENMFWYRQDPGLGLRLIYFSYDVKMKEKGDIPEGYSVSREKKERFSLILESASTNQTSMYLCASASVGETQYFGPGTRLLVL.

The J gene is TRBJ2-3, the V gene TRBV9; 7 bases map to TRBD2. J gave up 4 bases and V 1 base, and 18 bases lay outside the gene matches. This CDR3 is built from 19 residues. CDR1 is SGDLS, CDR2 YYNGEE, per germline. The CDR3 reads CASSVRVIGDSSGADTQYF. Written as DNA, the CDR3 is TGTGCCAGCAGCGTAAGGGTAATCGGGGACTCTAGCGGTGCAGATACGCAGTATTTT.

This chain connects TRBV12-5 to TRBJ1-2, with TRBD1 matching over 7 bases. J lost 7 bases, V lost 1 base, and 9 bases had no gene match. This CDR3 region has 15 residues. Germline V gene data show CDR1 as LGHNT and CDR2 as FRNRAP. Here the CDR3 DNA reads TGTGCTAGTGGTTTGGACAGGGGAGTAATGTTTGGCTACACCTTC. It yields the protein CASGLDRGVMFGYTF. Full variable domain (rest looked up from reference TRBV12-5 and TRBJ1-2): DARVTQTPRHKVTEMGQEVTMRCQPILGHNTVFWYRQTMMQGLELLAYFRNRAPLDDSGMPKDRFSAEMPDATLATLKIQPSEPRDSAVYFCASGLDRGVMFGYTFGSGTRLTVV.

This clone appeared a few times. The rearrangement links TRBV18 to TRBJ1-2; 8 bases are a match to TRBD1. Germline trimming cut 3 bases from V and 2 bases from J; bases unmatched to any gene: 20. CDR3 length: 20 residues. Germline values: CDR1 KGHSH, CDR2 LQKENI. CDR3 coding DNA: TGTGCCAGCTCACCCCCCGCGCGAGAAATGAACAGGGGGAACAACTATGGCTACACCTTC. Its translation: CASSPPAREMNRGNNYGYTF.

The chain employs TRBV19 and TRBJ1-2; D is unclear. The germline V gene has CDR1 LNHDA and CDR2 SQIVND (reference sequence). V shed 3 bases and J shed 3 bases, with 14 bases lying between them. The CDR3 is 15 residues long. The CDR3 DNA sequence: TGTGCCAGTAGTATCAGGCAGAGCAAGGACTATGGCTACACCTTC. Protein: CASSIRQSKDYGYTF.